The following is a T cell receptor beta chain sequence with its context. Its target is not known. At the Johns Hopkins FTIC core, DNA taken from cultured CD4+ T cells was sequenced by way of the Oncomine TCR Beta short-read assay. TCRdb re-derived calls from the PCR reads in MiXCR, one entry per CDR3 protein. The repertoire includes under 15,000 distinct CDR3 sequences, roughly three fifths of them detected once, and roughly 7.4% sits in the top ten. This sample was included in a study of vaccination and CD4 T cells after COVID-19. The CDR3 has 14 amino acids. The V end lost 10 bases, the J end lost 0 bases, and 13 bases lay between the germline ends. Described treatment: approximately 9-day PBMC culture with coronavirus spike peptide pools or control peptides (ViraFEST assay).

Source material: CD4+ T cells from blood, cultured in vitro. The sequence was collected from a human donor who had recovered from COVID-19. V gene TRBV12-3 or TRBV12-4 combines with J gene TRBJ1-3; tentative D call: TRBD1 (6 bases). Here the CDR3 reads CATRTVLSGNTIYF. In DNA form, the CDR3 reads TGTGCCACCAGGACAGTCCTCTCTGGAAACACCATATATTTT.